The clone carrying this T cell receptor (beta chain) was found a few times. Its specificity is not known. This sample was taken from a study of cytomegalovirus exposure and HLA in healthy donors. This CDR3 has 10 amino acids. In germline, CDR1 is SQVTM, CDR2 ANQGSEA. V was cut by 7 bases and J by 3 bases, with 6 bases left in between. Study-level points and caveats: Cytomegalovirus association was assigned to 150 to 200 TCR beta chains.

13 Jbeta primers and 60 Vbeta primers were used for the PCR. Some clones are missing from TCRdb's copy, which holds only in-frame ones; the method was immunoSEQ multiplex PCR. The sample has around 110,000 clones; 75% to 85% are singletons. The chain combines TRBV29-1 with TRBJ1-1, with D possibly TRBD1 on 6 matching bases. The specimen sequenced was PBMCs. The sequence derives from a woman aged 18-29 years in good health and CMV-seropositive. The CDR3 DNA follows: TGCAGCGGACAGGACACTGAAGCTTTCTTT. This sequence encodes CSGQDTEAFF.